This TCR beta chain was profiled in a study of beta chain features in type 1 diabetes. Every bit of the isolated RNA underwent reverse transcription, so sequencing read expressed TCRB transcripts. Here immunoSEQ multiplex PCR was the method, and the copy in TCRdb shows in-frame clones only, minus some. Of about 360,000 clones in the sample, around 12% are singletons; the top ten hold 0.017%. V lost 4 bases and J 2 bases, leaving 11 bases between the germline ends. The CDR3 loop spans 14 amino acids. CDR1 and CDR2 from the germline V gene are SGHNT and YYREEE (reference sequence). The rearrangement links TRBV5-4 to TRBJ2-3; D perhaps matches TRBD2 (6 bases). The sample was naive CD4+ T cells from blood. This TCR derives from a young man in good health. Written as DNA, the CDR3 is TGTGCCAGCAGCCGGGACTCGTTCACAGATACGCAGTATTTT. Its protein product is CASSRDSFTDTQYF.